These 27 T cell receptor beta chains share one sample of origin, sequenced in a study of Ad26.COV2.S vaccination and SARS-CoV-2 variants. Documented treatment: some 19 received Ad26.COV2.S at low or high dose, single or two shots; about five received placebo; per-sample allocation not given. Sample collection was performed on day 63 after the first vaccine or placebo injection. Repertoires were generated with immunoSEQ multiplex PCR, while TCRdb's copy carries only in-frame clones and drops some. The sample comprises more than 400,000 clones, 80% to 95% of which are singletons, and 1.5% to 2% rests with the top ten. The sequencing here drew on peripheral blood, taken in a trial of Ad26.COV2.S vaccine versus placebo. The receptor source for this set is a person aged 18-65 years who received the Ad26.COV2.S COVID-19 vaccine or a placebo.

The chain carries TRBV10-3 and TRBJ2-7, with 8 bases matching TRBD1. V gave up 3 bases and J gave up 4 bases; unmatched junction bases: 8. Per germline, CDR1 ENHRY and CDR2 SYGVKD. CDR3 size: 15 residues. The CDR3 protein is CAISDPGQGIYEQYF. DNA for the CDR3: TGTGCCATCAGTGACCCAGGACAGGGTATATACGAGCAGTACTTC.

This clone was observed a single time. V is TRBV2 and J is TRBJ2-5; D possibly corresponds to TRBD2 (5 bases). Germline CDR1 reads SNHLY; CDR2 reads FYNNEI. The CDR3 extends over 13 amino acids. The V end lost 8 bases, the J end lost 2 bases, and 12 bases lay between the germline ends. As DNA, the CDR3 is TGTGCCAGCTGCCAGGACTGGCAAGAGACCCAGTACTTC. This encodes CASCQDWQETQYF.

This clone was found a few times. The CDR3 region is CASSLDSSPLHF. CDR3 nucleotide sequence: TGCGCCAGCAGCTTGGACTCATCACCCCTCCACTTT. J is TRBJ1-6 and V is TRBV5-1, with D unresolved. Germline-derived CDR1 and CDR2 are SGHRS and YFSETQ. Trimming shortened V by 0 bases and J by 10 bases, and 5 bases separated the two germline ends. The CDR3 has 12 residues. The complete variable domain, with remaining parts taken from reference TRBV5-1 and TRBJ1-6, reads KAGVTQTPRYLIKTRGQQVTLSCSPISGHRSVSWYQQTPGQGLQFLFEYFSETQRNKGNFPGRFSGRQFSNSRSEMNVSTLELGDSALYLCASSLDSSPLHFGNGTRLTVT.

The chain couples TRBV29-1 to TRBJ1-3; 7 bases line up with TRBD1. The germline CDR1 and CDR2 sequences are SQVTM and ANQGSEA. Trimming took 4 bases from V and 0 from J; bases not matched to a gene: 6. The CDR3 sequence is 15 residues long. The CDR3 spells CSVGQGTPSGNTIYF. The CDR3 region has the DNA TGCAGCGTTGGACAGGGCACTCCCTCTGGAAACACCATATATTTT.

The chain employs TRBV5-1 and TRBJ2-3; D tentatively fits TRBD1 or TRBD2 (5 bases each). The CDR3 contains 15 residues. The germline V and J ends were trimmed by 0 bases and 6 bases, with 14 bases remaining between them. CDR1 and CDR2 from the germline V gene are SGHRS and YFSETQ. The CDR3 here is CASSLDRTPMDTQYF. The CDR3 DNA reads TGCGCCAGCAGCTTGGACAGGACTCCCATGGATACGCAGTATTTT.

The chain employs TRBV6-2 or TRBV6-3 and TRBJ2-7; D uncertain. Trimming removed 5 bases at V and 3 bases at J, with 5 bases between. CDR3 length: 11 amino acids. Germline-derived CDR1 and CDR2 are MNHEY and SVGEGT. The CDR3 region has the DNA TGTGCCAGCAGTCATGTCTACGAGCAGTACTTC. It codes for CASSHVYEQYF.

This clone was seen just once. This chain links TRBV7-2 with TRBJ2-5; D not resolved. The CDR3 sequence is 13 residues long. V dropped 5 bases and J dropped 1 base, with 8 bases sitting between them. CDR1 is SGHTA and CDR2 is FQGNSA in the germline V gene. CDR3 nucleotides: TGTGCCAGCAGCGGGTCGACCCAAGAGACCCAGTACTTC. Translated: CASSGSTQETQYF.

The chain recombines TRBV4-3 with TRBJ2-3; D is possibly TRBD2 (5 bases). CDR1 is LGHNA and CDR2 is YSLEER in the germline V gene. The germline V and J ends were trimmed by 9 bases and 6 bases, with 13 bases remaining between them. CDR3 length: 12 residues. This CDR3 is CASGLMGDTQYF. The CDR3 bases are TGCGCCAGTGGACTGATGGGTGATACGCAGTATTTT.

The rearrangement links TRBV4-3 to TRBJ2-3, with 9 bases lining up with TRBD2. Trimming at V came to 0 bases and at J to 8 bases, leaving 9 bases not matched to a gene. Germline V gene data show CDR1 as LGHNA and CDR2 as YSLEER. CDR3 length: 16 residues. In DNA form, the CDR3 reads TGCGCCAGCAGCCAAGATTTGAGCGGGGGGTCGGGTACGCAGTATTTT. Translation: CASSQDLSGGSGTQYF.

The chain uses TRBV15 and TRBJ2-1, with 10 bases fitting TRBD2. The J segment lost 3 bases and the V segment lost 0 bases, leaving 5 bases of the junction unmatched. Germline-derived CDR1 and CDR2 are LNHNV and YYDKDF (reference sequence). CDR3 length: 17 residues. The DNA of the CDR3 is TGTGCCACCAGCAGAGATTCTGGGACTAGCGTCTACAATGAGCAGTTCTTC. This encodes CATSRDSGTSVYNEQFF. Full variable domain (rest looked up from reference TRBV15 and TRBJ2-1): DAMVIQNPRYQVTQFGKPVTLSCSQTLNHNVMYWYQQKSSQAPKLLFHYYDKDFNNEADTPDNFQSRRPNTSFCFLDIRSPGLGDTAMYLCATSRDSGTSVYNEQFFGPGTRLTVL.

This chain connects TRBV6-5 to TRBJ2-7; maybe TRBD2 (6 bases). Trimming stripped 6 bases from V and 0 bases from J, with 12 bases between. The CDR3 consists of 14 residues. Germline CDR1 is MNHEY and CDR2 is SVGAGI. The CDR3 DNA sequence: TGTGCCAGCAGGCGGGACTTTAGCTCCTACGAGCAGTACTTC. Its protein product is CASRRDFSSYEQYF.

The V call is TRBV9, the J call TRBJ2-2; 7 nucleotides agree with TRBD2. Germline V gives CDR1 SGDLS, CDR2 YYNGEE. Trimming removed 4 bases from V and 1 base from J; junction bases left unmatched: 7. The CDR3 covers 16 residues. The CDR3 here is CASSPRGDMNTGELFF. The CDR3 DNA is TGTGCCAGCAGCCCCCGGGGGGATATGAACACCGGGGAGCTGTTTTTT.

The genes are TRBV7-2 and TRBJ2-3; D unclear. The germline V gene has CDR1 SGHTA and CDR2 FQGNSA. V shed 5 bases and J shed 5 bases, with 11 bases lying between them. The CDR3 sequence is 13 residues long. DNA for the CDR3: TGTGCCAGCAGCCGAAATACGATAGATACGCAGTATTTT. This gives the protein CASSRNTIDTQYF.

This clone was recorded once. The rearrangement links TRBV19 to TRBJ1-3, with TRBD1 identical over 9 bases. The CDR3 spans 16 residues. V dropped 2 bases and J dropped 1; count of bases not matched to a gene: 3. CDR1 is LNHDA and CDR2 is SQIVND in the germline V gene (reference sequence). The CDR3 spells CASSIPGQGSGNTIYF. The CDR3 DNA reads as TGTGCCAGTAGTATACCCGGACAGGGGTCTGGAAACACCATATATTTT.

The rearrangement uses TRBV30 and TRBJ1-1; D possibly corresponds to TRBD1 (5 bases). CDR3 size: 13 residues. With 3 bases removed from V and 7 bases from J, the gap between germline ends came to 15 bases. Germline assignment: CDR1 GTSNPN and CDR2 SVGIG (reference sequence). Written as DNA, the CDR3 is TGTGCCTGGAGACTCGAGGTTGGGGGTGAAGCTTTCTTT. It translates to CAWRLEVGGEAFF.

The gene calls are TRBV30 and TRBJ1-1; tentative D call: TRBD1 (5 bases). CDR1 and CDR2 from the germline V gene are GTSNPN and SVGIG (reference sequence). The CDR3 is 13 residues long. Deletions cut 3 bases from V and 3 bases from J, with 11 bases between. As DNA, the CDR3 is TGTGCCTGGAGGAGGGGCTTGGACACTGAAGCTTTCTTT. This sequence encodes CAWRRGLDTEAFF.

The J gene is TRBJ2-2, the V gene TRBV2; the match to TRBD2 covers 12 bases. The CDR3 is 18 amino acids. With V trimmed by 4 bases and J by 7 bases, 13 bases remained unmatched. The germline V gene encodes CDR1 SNHLY and CDR2 FYNNEI. CDR3 in DNA: TGTGCCAGCAGTGGAGGCCTAGCGGGGGGGCCTTTTGTCGGGGAGCTGTTTTTT. Translation gives CASSGGLAGGPFVGELFF. Looking up the rest from reference TRBV2 and TRBJ2-2 gives the full variable domain: EPEVTQTPSHQVTQMGQEVILRCVPISNHLYFYWYRQILGQKVEFLVSFYNNEISEKSEIFDDQFSVERPDGSNFTLKIRSTKLEDSAMYFCASSGGLAGGPFVGELFFGEGSRLTVL.

This chain links TRBV9 with TRBJ2-7, with 7 positions matching TRBD1. The germline V gene has CDR1 SGDLS and CDR2 YYNGEE. The CDR3 has 18 amino acids. With 0 bases clipped from V and 0 bases from J, the junction kept 12 bases outside the gene matches. CDR3 in amino acids: CASSVGKGETGLSYEQYF. CDR3 DNA sequence: TGTGCCAGCAGCGTAGGTAAGGGGGAGACAGGGCTCTCCTACGAGCAGTACTTC. The whole variable domain, remainder taken from reference TRBV9 and TRBJ2-7, is DSGVTQTPKHLITATGQRVTLRCSPRSGDLSVYWYQQSLDQGLQFLIQYYNGEERAKGNILERFSAQQFPDLHSELNLSSLELGDSALYFCASSVGKGETGLSYEQYFGPGTRLTVT.

The chain has TRBV30 and TRBJ1-2; D gene uncertain. The CDR3 covers 13 residues. The germline V gene encodes CDR1 GTSNPN and CDR2 SVGIG (reference sequence). V dropped 5 bases and J dropped 0 bases, with 10 bases sitting between them. The CDR3 reads CAWSKTPNYGYTF. The CDR3 nucleotides are TGTGCCTGGTCTAAAACACCTAACTATGGCTACACCTTC.

The chain has TRBV15 and TRBJ2-5; 12 bases map to TRBD2. J gave up 1 base and V 3 bases, and 6 bases lay outside the gene matches. Germline V gives CDR1 LNHNV, CDR2 YYDKDF (reference sequence). The CDR3 has 17 amino acids. The DNA for the CDR3 is TGTGCCACCAGCAGCCCAACTAGCGGGGGGACCCAAGAGACCCAGTACTTC. Amino acid sequence: CATSSPTSGGTQETQYF.

The chain couples TRBV15 to TRBJ1-4; D might be TRBD1 (5 bases). The CDR3 has 16 residues. CDR1 is LNHNV, CDR2 YYDKDF, per germline (reference sequence). The V end was cut by 0 bases, the J end by 8 bases, with 16 bases between. The CDR3 DNA reads as TGTGCCACCAGCAGAGATTTTGGGCAGGGCGGGGAAAAACTGTTTTTT. Translated, it gives CATSRDFGQGGEKLFF. Full variable domain (missing parts from reference TRBV15 and TRBJ1-4): DAMVIQNPRYQVTQFGKPVTLSCSQTLNHNVMYWYQQKSSQAPKLLFHYYDKDFNNEADTPDNFQSRRPNTSFCFLDIRSPGLGDTAMYLCATSRDFGQGGEKLFFGSGTQLSVL.

This clone showed up just once. The chain is built from TRBV4-2 and TRBJ2-5; tentatively, D is TRBD1 (5 bases). The germline V and J ends were trimmed by 0 bases and 2 bases, with 16 bases remaining between them. Germline assignment: CDR1 LGHNA and CDR2 YNFKEQ. There are 17 residues in the CDR3. The CDR3: CASSQEPGRDGQETQYF. In DNA, the CDR3 is TGTGCCAGCAGCCAAGAACCCGGCAGGGATGGGCAAGAGACCCAGTACTTC.

The CDR3 nucleotides read TGTGCCACCGCGCCGGGGGGCAAAACTCGGGTGGAGACCCAGTACTTC. As protein: CATAPGGKTRVETQYF. The chain carries TRBV15 and TRBJ2-5; D is possibly TRBD2 (7 bases). Germline assignment: CDR1 LNHNV and CDR2 YYDKDF (reference sequence). V lost 8 bases and J lost 5, with 24 bases in between. The CDR3 is 16 amino acids.

V gene TRBV9 combines with J gene TRBJ2-3; 7 nucleotides agree with TRBD2. Germline V CDR1 and CDR2: SGDLS, YYNGEE. The ends lost 4 bases at V and 0 bases at J; junction bases unmatched: 8. The length of the CDR3 is 16 residues. In nucleotides, the CDR3 is TGTGCCAGCAGCAAACGCCTAGCGGCCAGCACAGATACGCAGTATTTT. Amino acid sequence: CASSKRLAASTDTQYF.

V gene TRBV19 combines with J gene TRBJ2-1, with D perhaps TRBD1 (5 bases). V was cut by 5 bases and J by 8 bases, with 16 bases left in between. The CDR3 runs 14 residues. CDR1 and CDR2 (germline): LNHDA, SQIVND (reference sequence). CDR3 nucleotide sequence: TGTGCCAGTAGTCATTCGGGTCAGGGCTATGAGCAGTTCTTC. This gives the protein CASSHSGQGYEQFF.

The V and J genes are TRBV5-8 and TRBJ1-3, with no clear D. The CDR3 has 15 residues. Germline lookup yields CDR1 SGHTS and CDR2 YDEGEE. Trimming stripped 4 bases from V and 4 bases from J, with 15 bases between. CDR3 coding DNA: TGTGCCAGCAGCGTAAGGGTAATTGAAGGAAACACCATATATTTT. It is translated as CASSVRVIEGNTIYF. Full variable domain (outside the CDR3, taken from reference TRBV5-8 and TRBJ1-3): EAGVTQSPTHLIKTRGQQATLRCSPISGHTSVYWYQQALGLGLQFLLWYDEGEERNRGNFPPRFSGRQFPNYSSELNVNALELEDSALYLCASSVRVIEGNTIYFGEGSWLTVV.

The chain uses TRBV9 and TRBJ1-5; D gene unclear. Trimming removed 2 bases at V and 5 bases at J, with 8 bases between. The CDR3 length is 13 residues. Germline V lookup: CDR1 SGDLS, CDR2 YYNGEE. CDR3 DNA: TGTGCCAGCAGCGTGGACCTAGATCAGCCCCAGCATTTT. This encodes CASSVDLDQPQHF.